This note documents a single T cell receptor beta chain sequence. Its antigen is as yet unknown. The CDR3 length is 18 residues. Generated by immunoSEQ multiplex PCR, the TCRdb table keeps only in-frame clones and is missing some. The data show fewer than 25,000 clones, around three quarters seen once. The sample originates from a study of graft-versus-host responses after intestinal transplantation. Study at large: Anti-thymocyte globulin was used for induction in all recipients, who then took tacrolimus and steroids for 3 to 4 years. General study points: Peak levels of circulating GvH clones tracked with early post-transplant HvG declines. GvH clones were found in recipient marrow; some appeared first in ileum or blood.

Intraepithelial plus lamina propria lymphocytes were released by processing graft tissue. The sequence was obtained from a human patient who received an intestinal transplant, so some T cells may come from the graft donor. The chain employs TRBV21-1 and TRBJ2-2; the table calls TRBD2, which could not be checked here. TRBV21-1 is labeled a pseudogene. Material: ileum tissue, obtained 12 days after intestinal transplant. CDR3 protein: CASSTRVVVEPNTGELFF. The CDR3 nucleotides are TGTGCCAGCAGCACCCGAGTAGTTGTGGAGCCGAACACCGGGGAGCTGTTTTTT.